This T cell receptor (beta chain) appears in the sequencing data of a study of T cells in Graves' hyperthyroidism and ophthalmopathy. Comments on this clonotype: Antigen: not known.

Researchers took RNA transcripts and amplified the TCR beta CDR3 regions from them. First-round RT-PCR of the TCR CDR3 relied on the HTBI primer set. TCRdb reprocessed the multiplex PCR reads via MiXCR and lists one record per CDR3 protein. The table has around 34,000 distinct CDR3 sequences, 52% seen once. Trimming took off 3 bases at V and 0 bases at J, with 9 bases between the two ends. This CDR3 has 15 residues. The germline CDR1 and CDR2 sequences are MGHDK and SYGVNS. Study observations and caveats: Blood shared most expanded thyroid clonotypes above 0.001.

Disease duration was under 3 months in the ophthalmopathy patients, who also had a Clinical Activity Score of at least 3 and a NOSPECS grade of at least 4. The chain recombines TRBV25-1 with TRBJ2-4; D gene ambiguous. The sample consisted of blood. This TCR was recovered from a woman aged 40 to 50 with Graves' ophthalmopathy. CDR3 in DNA: TGTGCCAGCAGTGATGATAGGGTAGCCAAAAACATTCAGTACTTC. Protein sequence: CASSDDRVAKNIQYF.